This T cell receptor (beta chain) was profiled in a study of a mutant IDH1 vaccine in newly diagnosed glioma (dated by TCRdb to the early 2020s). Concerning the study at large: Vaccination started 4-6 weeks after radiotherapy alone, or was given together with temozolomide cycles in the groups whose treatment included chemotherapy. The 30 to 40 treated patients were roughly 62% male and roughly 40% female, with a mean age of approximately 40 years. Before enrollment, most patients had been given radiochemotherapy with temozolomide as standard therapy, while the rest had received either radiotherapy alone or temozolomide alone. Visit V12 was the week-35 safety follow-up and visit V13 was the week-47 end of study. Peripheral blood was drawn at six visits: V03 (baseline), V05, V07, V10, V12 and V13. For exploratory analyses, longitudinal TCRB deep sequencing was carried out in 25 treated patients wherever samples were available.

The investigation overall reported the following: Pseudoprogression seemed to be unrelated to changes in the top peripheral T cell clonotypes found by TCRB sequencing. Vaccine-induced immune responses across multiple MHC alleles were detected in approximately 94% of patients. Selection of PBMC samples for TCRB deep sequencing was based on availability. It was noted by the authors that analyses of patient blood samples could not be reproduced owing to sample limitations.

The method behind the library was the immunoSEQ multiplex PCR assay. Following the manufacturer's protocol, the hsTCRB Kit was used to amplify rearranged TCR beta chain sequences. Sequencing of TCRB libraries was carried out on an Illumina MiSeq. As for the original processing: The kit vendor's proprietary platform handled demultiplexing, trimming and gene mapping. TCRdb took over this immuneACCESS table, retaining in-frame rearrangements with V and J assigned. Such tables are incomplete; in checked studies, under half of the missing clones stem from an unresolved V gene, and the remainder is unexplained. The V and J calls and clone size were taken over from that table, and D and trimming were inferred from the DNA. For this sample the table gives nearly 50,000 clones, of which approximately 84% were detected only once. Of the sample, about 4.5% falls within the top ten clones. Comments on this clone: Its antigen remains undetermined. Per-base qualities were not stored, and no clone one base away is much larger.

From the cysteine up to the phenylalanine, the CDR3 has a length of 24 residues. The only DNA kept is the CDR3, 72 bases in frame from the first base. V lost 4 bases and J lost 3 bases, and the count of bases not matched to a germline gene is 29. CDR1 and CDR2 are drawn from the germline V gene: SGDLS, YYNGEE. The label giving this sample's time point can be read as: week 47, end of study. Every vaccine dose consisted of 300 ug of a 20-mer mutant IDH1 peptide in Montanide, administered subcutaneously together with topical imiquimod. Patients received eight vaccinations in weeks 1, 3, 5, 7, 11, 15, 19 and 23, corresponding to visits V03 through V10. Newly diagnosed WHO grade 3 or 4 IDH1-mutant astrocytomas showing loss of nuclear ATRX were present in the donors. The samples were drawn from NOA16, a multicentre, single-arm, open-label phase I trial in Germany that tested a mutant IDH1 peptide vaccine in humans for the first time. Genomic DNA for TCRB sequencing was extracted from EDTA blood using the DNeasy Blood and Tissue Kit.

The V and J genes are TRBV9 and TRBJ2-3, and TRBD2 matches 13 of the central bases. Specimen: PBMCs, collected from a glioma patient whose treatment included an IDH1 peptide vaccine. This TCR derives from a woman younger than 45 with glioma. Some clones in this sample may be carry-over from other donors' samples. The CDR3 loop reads CASSSSGQGSTSGGAPSRTDTQYF. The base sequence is TGTGCCAGCAGCTCTTCAGGACAGGGCTCTACTAGCGGGGGGGCTCCTTCCAGGACAGATACGCAGTATTTT.